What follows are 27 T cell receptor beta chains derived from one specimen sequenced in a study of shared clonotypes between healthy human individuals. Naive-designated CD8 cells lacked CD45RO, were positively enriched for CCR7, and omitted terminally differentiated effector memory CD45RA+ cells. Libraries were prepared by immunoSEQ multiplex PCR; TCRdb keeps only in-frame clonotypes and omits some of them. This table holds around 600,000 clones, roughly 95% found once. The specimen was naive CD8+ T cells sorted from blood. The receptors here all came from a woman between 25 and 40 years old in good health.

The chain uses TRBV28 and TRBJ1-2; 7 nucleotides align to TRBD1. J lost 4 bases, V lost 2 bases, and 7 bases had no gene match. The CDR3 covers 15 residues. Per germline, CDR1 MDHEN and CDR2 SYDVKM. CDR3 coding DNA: TGTGCCAGCAGTTTAAAGGGGGCAGGCCCCTATGGCTACACCTTC. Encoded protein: CASSLKGAGPYGYTF.

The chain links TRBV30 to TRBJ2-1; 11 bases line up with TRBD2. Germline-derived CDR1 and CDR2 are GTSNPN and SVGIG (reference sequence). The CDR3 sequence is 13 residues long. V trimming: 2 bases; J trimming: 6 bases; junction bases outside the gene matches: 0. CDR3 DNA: TGTGCCTGGAGTACTAGCGGGGGCAATGAGCAGTTCTTC. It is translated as CAWSTSGGNEQFF.

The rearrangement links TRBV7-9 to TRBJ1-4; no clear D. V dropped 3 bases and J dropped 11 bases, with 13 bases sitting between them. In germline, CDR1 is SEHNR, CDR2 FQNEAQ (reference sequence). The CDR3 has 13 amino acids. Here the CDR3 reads CASSFGDSEKLFF. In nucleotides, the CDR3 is TGTGCCAGCAGCTTCGGGGATTCAGAGAAACTGTTTTTT.

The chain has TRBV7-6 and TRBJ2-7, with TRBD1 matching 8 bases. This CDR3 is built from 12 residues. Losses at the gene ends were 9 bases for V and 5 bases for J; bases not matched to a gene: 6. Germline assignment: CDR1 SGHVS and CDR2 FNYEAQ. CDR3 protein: CASGQGRDEQYF. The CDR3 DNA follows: TGTGCCAGTGGACAGGGCAGGGACGAGCAGTACTTC.

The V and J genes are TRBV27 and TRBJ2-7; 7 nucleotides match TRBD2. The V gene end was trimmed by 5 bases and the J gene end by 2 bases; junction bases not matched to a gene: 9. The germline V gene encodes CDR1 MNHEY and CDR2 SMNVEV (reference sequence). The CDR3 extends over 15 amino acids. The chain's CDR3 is CASSPAQTSPYEQYF. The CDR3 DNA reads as TGTGCCAGCAGTCCGGCCCAGACTAGCCCCTACGAGCAGTACTTC.

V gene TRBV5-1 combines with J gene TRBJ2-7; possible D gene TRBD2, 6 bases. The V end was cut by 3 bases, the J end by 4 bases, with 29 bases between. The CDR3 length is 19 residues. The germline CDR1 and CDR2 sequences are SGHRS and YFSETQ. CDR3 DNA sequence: TGCGCCAGCAGCTGGGGACGGGGATTTATCGGGAGCCCAACTTACGAGCAGTACTTC. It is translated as CASSWGRGFIGSPTYEQYF.

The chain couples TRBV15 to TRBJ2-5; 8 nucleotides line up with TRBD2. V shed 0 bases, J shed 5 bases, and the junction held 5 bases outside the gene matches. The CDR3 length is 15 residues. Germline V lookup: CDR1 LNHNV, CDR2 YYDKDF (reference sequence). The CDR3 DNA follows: TGTGCCACCAGCAGAGATCGGGGGGGCTTGGAGACCCAGTACTTC. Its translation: CATSRDRGGLETQYF. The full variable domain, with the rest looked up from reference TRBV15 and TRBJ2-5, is DAMVIQNPRYQVTQFGKPVTLSCSQTLNHNVMYWYQQKSSQAPKLLFHYYDKDFNNEADTPDNFQSRRPNTSFCFLDIRSPGLGDTAMYLCATSRDRGGLETQYFGPGTRLLVL.

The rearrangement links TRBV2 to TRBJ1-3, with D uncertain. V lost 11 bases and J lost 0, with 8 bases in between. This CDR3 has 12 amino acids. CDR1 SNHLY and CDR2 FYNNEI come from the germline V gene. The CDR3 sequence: CAVRVSGNTIYF. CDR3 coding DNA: TGTGCCGTCCGGGTCTCTGGAAACACCATATATTTT. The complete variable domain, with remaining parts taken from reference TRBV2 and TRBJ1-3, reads EPEVTQTPSHQVTQMGQEVILRCVPISNHLYFYWYRQILGQKVEFLVSFYNNEISEKSEIFDDQFSVERPDGSNFTLKIRSTKLEDSAMYFCAVRVSGNTIYFGEGSWLTVV.

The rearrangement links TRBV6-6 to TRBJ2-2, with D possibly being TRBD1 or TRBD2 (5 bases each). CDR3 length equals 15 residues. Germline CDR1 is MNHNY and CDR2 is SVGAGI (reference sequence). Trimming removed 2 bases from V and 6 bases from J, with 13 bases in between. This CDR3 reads CASSYAAEGPGELFF. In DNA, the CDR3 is TGTGCCAGCAGTTACGCGGCTGAGGGACCCGGGGAGCTGTTTTTT.

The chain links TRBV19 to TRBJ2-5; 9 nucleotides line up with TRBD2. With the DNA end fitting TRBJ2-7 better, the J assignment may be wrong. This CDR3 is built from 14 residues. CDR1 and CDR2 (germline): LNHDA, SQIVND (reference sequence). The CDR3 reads CASSQSSGNYEQYF. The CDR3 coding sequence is TGTGCCAGTAGCCAGTCTAGCGGGAACTACGAGCAGTACTTC.

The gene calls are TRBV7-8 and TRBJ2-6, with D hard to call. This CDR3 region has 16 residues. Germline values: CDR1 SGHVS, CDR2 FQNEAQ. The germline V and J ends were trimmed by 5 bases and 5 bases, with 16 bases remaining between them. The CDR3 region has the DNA TGTGCCAGCAGCAGTCACCCACAAAGTCGGGCCAACGTCCTGACTTTC. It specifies CASSSHPQSRANVLTF.

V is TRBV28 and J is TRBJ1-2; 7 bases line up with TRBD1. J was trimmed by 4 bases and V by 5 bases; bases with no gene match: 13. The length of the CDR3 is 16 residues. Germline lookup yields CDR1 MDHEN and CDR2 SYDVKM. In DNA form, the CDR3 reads TGTGCCAGCAGTCCCCAAAAGGGGGCTGGCGTCTATGGCTACACCTTC. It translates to CASSPQKGAGVYGYTF.

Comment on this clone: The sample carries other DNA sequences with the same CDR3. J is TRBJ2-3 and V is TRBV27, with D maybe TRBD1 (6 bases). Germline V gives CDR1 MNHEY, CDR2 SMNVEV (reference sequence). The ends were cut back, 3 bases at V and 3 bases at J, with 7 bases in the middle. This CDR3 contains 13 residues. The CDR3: CASSFRGTDTQYF. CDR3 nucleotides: TGTGCCAGCAGTTTCAGGGGTACAGATACGCAGTATTTT.

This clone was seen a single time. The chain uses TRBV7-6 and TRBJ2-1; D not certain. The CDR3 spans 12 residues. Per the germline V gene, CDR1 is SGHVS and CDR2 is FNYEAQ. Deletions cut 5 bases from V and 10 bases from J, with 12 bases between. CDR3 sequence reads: CASSPGLVEQFF. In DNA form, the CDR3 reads TGTGCCAGCAGCCCCGGCTTAGTGGAGCAGTTCTTC.

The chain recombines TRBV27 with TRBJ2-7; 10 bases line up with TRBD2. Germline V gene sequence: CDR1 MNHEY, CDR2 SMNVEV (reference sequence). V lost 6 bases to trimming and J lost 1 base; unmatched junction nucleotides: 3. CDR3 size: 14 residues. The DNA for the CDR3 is TGTGCCAGCAGACTAGCGGGGATTTCCTACGAGCAGTACTTC. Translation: CASRLAGISYEQYF.

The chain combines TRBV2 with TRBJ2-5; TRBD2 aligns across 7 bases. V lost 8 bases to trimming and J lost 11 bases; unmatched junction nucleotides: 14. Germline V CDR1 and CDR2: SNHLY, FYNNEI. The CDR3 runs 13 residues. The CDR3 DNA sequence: TGTGCCAGCTTTCCTAGCGGCCTAGGGGAGCAGTACTTC. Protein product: CASFPSGLGEQYF.

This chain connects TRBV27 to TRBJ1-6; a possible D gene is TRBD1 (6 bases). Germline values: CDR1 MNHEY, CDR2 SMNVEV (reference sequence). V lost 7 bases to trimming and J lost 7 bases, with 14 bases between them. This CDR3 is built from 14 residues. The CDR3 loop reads CASKGGDANSPLHF. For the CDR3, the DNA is TGTGCCAGCAAAGGGGGAGATGCGAATTCACCCCTCCACTTT.

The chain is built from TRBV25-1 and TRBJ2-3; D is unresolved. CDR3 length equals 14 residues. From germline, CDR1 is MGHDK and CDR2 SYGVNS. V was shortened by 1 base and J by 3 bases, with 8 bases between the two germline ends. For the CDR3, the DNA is TGTGCCAGCAGTGAATCGGTACAGACAGATACGCAGTATTTT. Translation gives CASSESVQTDTQYF.

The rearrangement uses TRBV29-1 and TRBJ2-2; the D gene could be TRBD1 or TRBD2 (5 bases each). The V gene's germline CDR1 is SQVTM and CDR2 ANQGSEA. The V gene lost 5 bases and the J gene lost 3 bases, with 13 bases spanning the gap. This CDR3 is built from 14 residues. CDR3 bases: TGCAGCGTTCTTACCGGGACGCACACCGGGGAGCTGTTTTTT. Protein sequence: CSVLTGTHTGELFF.

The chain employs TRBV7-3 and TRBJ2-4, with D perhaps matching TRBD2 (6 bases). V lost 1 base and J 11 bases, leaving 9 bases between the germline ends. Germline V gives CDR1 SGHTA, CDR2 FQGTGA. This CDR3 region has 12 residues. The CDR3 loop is CASSLIGGVQYF. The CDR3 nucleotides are TGTGCCAGCAGCTTAATCGGCGGGGTTCAGTACTTC.

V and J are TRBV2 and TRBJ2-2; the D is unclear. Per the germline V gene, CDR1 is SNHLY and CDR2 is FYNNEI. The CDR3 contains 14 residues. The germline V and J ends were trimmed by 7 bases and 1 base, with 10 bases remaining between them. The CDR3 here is CASTGGVNTGELFF. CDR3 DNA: TGTGCCAGCACCGGCGGAGTGAACACCGGGGAGCTGTTTTTT.

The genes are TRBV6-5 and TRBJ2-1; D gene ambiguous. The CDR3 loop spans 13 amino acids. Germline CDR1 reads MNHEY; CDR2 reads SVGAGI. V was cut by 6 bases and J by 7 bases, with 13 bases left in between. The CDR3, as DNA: TGTGCCAGCAGCCCCATGTACCTAAATGAGCAGTTCTTC. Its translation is CASSPMYLNEQFF.

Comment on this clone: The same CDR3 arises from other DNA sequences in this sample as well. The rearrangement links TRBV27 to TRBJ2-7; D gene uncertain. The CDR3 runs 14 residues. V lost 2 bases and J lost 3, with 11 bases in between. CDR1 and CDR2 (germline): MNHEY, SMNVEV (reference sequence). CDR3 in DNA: TGTGCCAGCAGTTTAAAGAGTTCTTACTACGAGCAGTACTTC. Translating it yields CASSLKSSYYEQYF.

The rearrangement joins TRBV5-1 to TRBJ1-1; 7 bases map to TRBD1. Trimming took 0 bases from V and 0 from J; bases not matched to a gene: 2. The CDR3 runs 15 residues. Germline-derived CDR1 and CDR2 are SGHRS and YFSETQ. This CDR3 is CASSLAQGMNTEAFF. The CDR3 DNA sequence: TGCGCCAGCAGCTTGGCACAGGGGATGAACACTGAAGCTTTCTTT.

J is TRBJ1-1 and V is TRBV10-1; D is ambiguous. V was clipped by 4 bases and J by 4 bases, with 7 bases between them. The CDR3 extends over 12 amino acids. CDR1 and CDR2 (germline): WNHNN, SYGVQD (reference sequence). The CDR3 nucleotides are TGCGCCAGCAGTGCCGAGGGCACTGAAGCTTTCTTT. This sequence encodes CASSAEGTEAFF.

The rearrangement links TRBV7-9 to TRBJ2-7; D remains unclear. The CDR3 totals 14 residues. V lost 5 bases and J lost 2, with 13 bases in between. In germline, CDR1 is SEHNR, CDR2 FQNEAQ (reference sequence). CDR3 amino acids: CASSPSLRPYEQYF. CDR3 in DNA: TGTGCCAGCAGCCCGTCCCTTCGCCCCTACGAGCAGTACTTC.

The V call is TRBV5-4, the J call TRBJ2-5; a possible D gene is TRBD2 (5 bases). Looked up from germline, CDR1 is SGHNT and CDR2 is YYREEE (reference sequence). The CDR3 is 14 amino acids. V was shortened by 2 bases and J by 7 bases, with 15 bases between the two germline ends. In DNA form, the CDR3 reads TGTGCCAGCAGCTTATTCCGGGATCTGCGGACCCAGTACTTC. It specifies CASSLFRDLRTQYF.